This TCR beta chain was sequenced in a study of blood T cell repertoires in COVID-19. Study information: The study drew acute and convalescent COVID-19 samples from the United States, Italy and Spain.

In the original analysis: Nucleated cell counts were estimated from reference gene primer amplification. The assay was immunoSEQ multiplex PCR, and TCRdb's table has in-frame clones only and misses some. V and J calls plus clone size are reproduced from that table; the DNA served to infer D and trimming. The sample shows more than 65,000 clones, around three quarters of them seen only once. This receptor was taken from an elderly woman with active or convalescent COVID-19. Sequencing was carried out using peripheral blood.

The CDR3 nucleotides read TGTGCCAGCAACCGGGGGGAAGAAATGCAGGAGACCGGGGAGCTGTTTTTT. This codes for CASNRGEEMQETGELFF. The chain recombines TRBV7-4 with TRBJ2-2; 7 nucleotides align to TRBD2. Germline CDR1 SGHVT, CDR2 SQSDAQ. The V and J ends lost 7 bases and 5 bases, in that order; junction bases with no gene match: 16. This CDR3 region has 17 residues.